This is a list of T cell receptor beta chains from one sample in a study of cytomegalovirus exposure and HLA in healthy donors. The repertoire was sequenced with immunoSEQ multiplex PCR; TCRdb's copy has only in-frame clones and lacks some. The repertoire holds 100,000 or so clones, with 60% to 80% as singletons. Sequenced sample: PBMCs. The receptor source for this set is a woman aged 40 to 50 in good health and CMV-seropositive. CDR3s include the opening cysteine and the closing phenylalanine or tryptophan. The listing skips clone size in some rows; elsewhere it reads once, few, many or a size class.

J gene: TRBJ1-4
V gene: TRBV10-3
clone size: -
CDR3 protein: CAISESPGLTSDEKLFF

J gene: TRBJ1-1
V gene: TRBV6-4
clone size: -
CDR3 protein: CASSDNRGLVAFF

J gene: TRBJ1-4
V gene: TRBV19
clone size: -
CDR3 protein: CASSSGTGFNEKLFF

J gene: TRBJ1-2
V gene: TRBV2
clone size: -
CDR3 protein: CASRIQGEDYGYTF

J gene: TRBJ1-3
V gene: TRBV5-1
clone size: -
CDR3 protein: CASRDRTGYSGNTIYF

J gene: TRBJ1-5
V gene: TRBV5-1
clone size: -
CDR3 protein: CASSLVTDQPQHF

J gene: TRBJ1-5
V gene: TRBV27
clone size: -
CDR3 protein: CASTSGGNQPQHF

J gene: TRBJ2-7
V gene: TRBV7-2
clone size: -
CDR3 protein: CASSPRLAGDFEQYF

J gene: TRBJ1-5
V gene: TRBV10-1
clone size: -
CDR3 protein: CASSEPSTGWNQPQHF

J gene: TRBJ2-3
V gene: TRBV10-1
clone size: -
CDR3 protein: CASSDGTLQGADTQYF

J gene: TRBJ1-4
V gene: TRBV7-9
clone size: few
CDR3 protein: CASSSGTGNEKLFF

J gene: TRBJ2-7
V gene: TRBV28
clone size: once
CDR3 protein: CATTDRVNEQYF

J gene: TRBJ2-7
V gene: TRBV20-1
clone size: few
CDR3 protein: CSARRSYEQYF

J gene: TRBJ2-3
V gene: TRBV15
clone size: -
CDR3 protein: CATSVRVAGDTQYF

J gene: TRBJ1-1
V gene: TRBV7-8
clone size: -
CDR3 protein: CASSSTEYMNTEAFF

J gene: TRBJ1-5
V gene: TRBV18
clone size: -
CDR3 protein: CASPTRGGLSQPQHF

J gene: TRBJ1-1
V gene: TRBV7-2
clone size: once
CDR3 protein: CASSSRVGRAFF

J gene: TRBJ1-2
V gene: TRBV2
clone size: -
CDR3 protein: CASTGTGGPLRGYTF

J gene: TRBJ2-5
V gene: TRBV4-3
clone size: -
CDR3 protein: CASSRTTSGSGEETQYF

J gene: TRBJ2-7
V gene: TRBV4-3
clone size: few
CDR3 protein: CASSQGSTGAQFYEQYF

J gene: TRBJ2-3
V gene: TRBV27
clone size: -
CDR3 protein: CASSPPMYTDTQYF

J gene: TRBJ2-5
V gene: TRBV7-9
clone size: -
CDR3 protein: CASSLLRLTIRETQYF

J gene: TRBJ1-5
V gene: TRBV19
clone size: -
CDR3 protein: CASSIGTGNQPQHF

J gene: TRBJ2-1
V gene: TRBV7-9
clone size: -
CDR3 protein: CASSLEDRFDEQFF

J gene: TRBJ2-3
V gene: TRBV4-1
clone size: -
CDR3 protein: CASSPEGDGEGTADTQYF

J gene: TRBJ2-1
V gene: TRBV19
clone size: -
CDR3 protein: CASSTSSHVEQFF

J gene: TRBJ2-3
V gene: TRBV7-9
clone size: few
CDR3 protein: CASSLGQGSTDTQYF

J gene: TRBJ1-2
V gene: TRBV11-1
clone size: once
CDR3 protein: CASSRPGQDSYGYTF

J gene: TRBJ2-5
V gene: TRBV12-5
clone size: -
CDR3 protein: CASGLPGAAETQYF

J gene: TRBJ1-5
V gene: TRBV15
clone size: -
CDR3 protein: CATSRGGKTSGNQPQHF

J gene: TRBJ1-6
V gene: TRBV21-1
clone size: -
CDR3 protein: CAIYRDRANSPLHF

J gene: TRBJ1-6
V gene: TRBV6-1
clone size: -
CDR3 protein: CASSGQGNNSPLHF

J gene: TRBJ1-6
V gene: TRBV5-5
clone size: -
CDR3 protein: CASSSPRGSPLHF

J gene: TRBJ2-5
V gene: TRBV11-2
clone size: -
CDR3 protein: CASSLWQRMGTQYF

J gene: TRBJ2-5
V gene: TRBV7-9
clone size: once
CDR3 protein: CASSLLAGLGTQYF

J gene: TRBJ2-2
V gene: TRBV27
clone size: -
CDR3 protein: CASSLSMGATGELFF

J gene: TRBJ2-2
V gene: TRBV7-8
clone size: few
CDR3 protein: CASSPSPRNTGELFF

J gene: TRBJ2-7
V gene: TRBV28
clone size: -
CDR3 protein: CASSLLLAGGYEQYF

J gene: TRBJ2-2
V gene: TRBV7-2
clone size: once
CDR3 protein: CASSRTGLTGELFF

J gene: TRBJ2-7
V gene: TRBV5-1
clone size: -
CDR3 protein: CASSQNILAGGLVSSYEQYF

J gene: TRBJ2-4
V gene: TRBV13
clone size: -
CDR3 protein: CASSFGTGLTKNIQYF

J gene: TRBJ1-2
V gene: TRBV7-8
clone size: -
CDR3 protein: CASSLARGGYGYTF

J gene: TRBJ1-1
V gene: TRBV6-6
clone size: -
CDR3 protein: CASSYGGTEAFF

J gene: TRBJ1-4
V gene: TRBV28
clone size: -
CDR3 protein: CASGPGRRDEKLFF

J gene: TRBJ1-5
V gene: TRBV12-5
clone size: -
CDR3 protein: CASGPTRQGISNQPQHF

J gene: TRBJ2-7
V gene: TRBV5-1
clone size: -
CDR3 protein: CASTPDSSYEQYF

J gene: TRBJ1-1
V gene: TRBV5-1
clone size: -
CDR3 protein: CASSLLGTGNTEAFF

J gene: TRBJ2-1
V gene: TRBV7-6
clone size: few
CDR3 protein: CASSARLAGRDEQFF

J gene: TRBJ2-7
V gene: TRBV2
clone size: -
CDR3 protein: CASSSRGRHAYEQYF

J gene: TRBJ1-6
V gene: TRBV2
clone size: -
CDR3 protein: CASRTDQGRVGSPLHF

J gene: TRBJ1-1
V gene: TRBV28
clone size: -
CDR3 protein: CASSRTPSGPHPLRNTEAFF

J gene: TRBJ2-3
V gene: TRBV5-1
clone size: once
CDR3 protein: CASSLGPLASDTQYF

J gene: TRBJ1-5
V gene: TRBV7-8
clone size: -
CDR3 protein: CASSLLRGYSNQPQHF

J gene: TRBJ1-6
V gene: TRBV5-1
clone size: -
CDR3 protein: CASRKGQLNSPLHF

J gene: TRBJ2-1
V gene: TRBV5-1
clone size: -
CDR3 protein: CASSLVAVSYNEQFF